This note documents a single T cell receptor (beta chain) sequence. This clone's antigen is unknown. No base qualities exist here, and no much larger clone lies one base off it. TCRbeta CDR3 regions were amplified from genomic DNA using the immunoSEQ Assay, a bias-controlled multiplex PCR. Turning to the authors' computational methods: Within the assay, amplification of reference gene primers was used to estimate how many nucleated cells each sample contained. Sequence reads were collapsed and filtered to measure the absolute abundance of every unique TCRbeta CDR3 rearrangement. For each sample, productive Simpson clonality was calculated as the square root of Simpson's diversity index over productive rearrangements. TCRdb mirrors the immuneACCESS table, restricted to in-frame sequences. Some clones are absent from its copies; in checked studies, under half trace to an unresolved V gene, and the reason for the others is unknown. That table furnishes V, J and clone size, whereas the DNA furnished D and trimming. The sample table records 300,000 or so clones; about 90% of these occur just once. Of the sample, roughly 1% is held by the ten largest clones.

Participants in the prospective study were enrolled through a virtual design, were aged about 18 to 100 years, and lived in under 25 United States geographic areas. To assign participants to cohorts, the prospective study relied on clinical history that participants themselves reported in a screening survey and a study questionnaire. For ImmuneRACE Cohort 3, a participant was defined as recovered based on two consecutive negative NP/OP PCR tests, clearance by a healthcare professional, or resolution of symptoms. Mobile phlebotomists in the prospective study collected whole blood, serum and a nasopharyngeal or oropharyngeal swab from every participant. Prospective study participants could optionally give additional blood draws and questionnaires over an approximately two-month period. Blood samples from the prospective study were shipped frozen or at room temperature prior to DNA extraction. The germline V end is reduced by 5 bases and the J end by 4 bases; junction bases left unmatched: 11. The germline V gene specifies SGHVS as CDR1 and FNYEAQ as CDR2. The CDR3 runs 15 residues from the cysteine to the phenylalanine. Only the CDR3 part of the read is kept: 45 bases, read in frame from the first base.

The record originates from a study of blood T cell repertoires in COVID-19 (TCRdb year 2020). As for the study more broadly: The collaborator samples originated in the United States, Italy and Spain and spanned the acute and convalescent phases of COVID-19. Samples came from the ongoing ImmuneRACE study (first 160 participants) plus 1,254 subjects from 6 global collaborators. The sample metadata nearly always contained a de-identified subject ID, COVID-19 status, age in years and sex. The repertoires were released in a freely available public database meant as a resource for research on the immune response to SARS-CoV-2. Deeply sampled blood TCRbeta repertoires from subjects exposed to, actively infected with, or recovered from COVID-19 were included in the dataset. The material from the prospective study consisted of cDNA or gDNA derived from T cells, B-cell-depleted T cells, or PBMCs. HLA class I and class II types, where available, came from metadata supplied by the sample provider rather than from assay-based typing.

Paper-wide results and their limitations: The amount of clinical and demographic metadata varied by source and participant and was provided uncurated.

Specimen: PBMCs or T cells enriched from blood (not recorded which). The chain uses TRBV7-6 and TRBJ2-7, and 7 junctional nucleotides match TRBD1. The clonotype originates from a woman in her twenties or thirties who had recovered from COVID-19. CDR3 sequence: CASSPDRAAIYEQYF. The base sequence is TGTGCCAGCAGCCCAGACAGGGCGGCGATATACGAGCAGTACTTC.